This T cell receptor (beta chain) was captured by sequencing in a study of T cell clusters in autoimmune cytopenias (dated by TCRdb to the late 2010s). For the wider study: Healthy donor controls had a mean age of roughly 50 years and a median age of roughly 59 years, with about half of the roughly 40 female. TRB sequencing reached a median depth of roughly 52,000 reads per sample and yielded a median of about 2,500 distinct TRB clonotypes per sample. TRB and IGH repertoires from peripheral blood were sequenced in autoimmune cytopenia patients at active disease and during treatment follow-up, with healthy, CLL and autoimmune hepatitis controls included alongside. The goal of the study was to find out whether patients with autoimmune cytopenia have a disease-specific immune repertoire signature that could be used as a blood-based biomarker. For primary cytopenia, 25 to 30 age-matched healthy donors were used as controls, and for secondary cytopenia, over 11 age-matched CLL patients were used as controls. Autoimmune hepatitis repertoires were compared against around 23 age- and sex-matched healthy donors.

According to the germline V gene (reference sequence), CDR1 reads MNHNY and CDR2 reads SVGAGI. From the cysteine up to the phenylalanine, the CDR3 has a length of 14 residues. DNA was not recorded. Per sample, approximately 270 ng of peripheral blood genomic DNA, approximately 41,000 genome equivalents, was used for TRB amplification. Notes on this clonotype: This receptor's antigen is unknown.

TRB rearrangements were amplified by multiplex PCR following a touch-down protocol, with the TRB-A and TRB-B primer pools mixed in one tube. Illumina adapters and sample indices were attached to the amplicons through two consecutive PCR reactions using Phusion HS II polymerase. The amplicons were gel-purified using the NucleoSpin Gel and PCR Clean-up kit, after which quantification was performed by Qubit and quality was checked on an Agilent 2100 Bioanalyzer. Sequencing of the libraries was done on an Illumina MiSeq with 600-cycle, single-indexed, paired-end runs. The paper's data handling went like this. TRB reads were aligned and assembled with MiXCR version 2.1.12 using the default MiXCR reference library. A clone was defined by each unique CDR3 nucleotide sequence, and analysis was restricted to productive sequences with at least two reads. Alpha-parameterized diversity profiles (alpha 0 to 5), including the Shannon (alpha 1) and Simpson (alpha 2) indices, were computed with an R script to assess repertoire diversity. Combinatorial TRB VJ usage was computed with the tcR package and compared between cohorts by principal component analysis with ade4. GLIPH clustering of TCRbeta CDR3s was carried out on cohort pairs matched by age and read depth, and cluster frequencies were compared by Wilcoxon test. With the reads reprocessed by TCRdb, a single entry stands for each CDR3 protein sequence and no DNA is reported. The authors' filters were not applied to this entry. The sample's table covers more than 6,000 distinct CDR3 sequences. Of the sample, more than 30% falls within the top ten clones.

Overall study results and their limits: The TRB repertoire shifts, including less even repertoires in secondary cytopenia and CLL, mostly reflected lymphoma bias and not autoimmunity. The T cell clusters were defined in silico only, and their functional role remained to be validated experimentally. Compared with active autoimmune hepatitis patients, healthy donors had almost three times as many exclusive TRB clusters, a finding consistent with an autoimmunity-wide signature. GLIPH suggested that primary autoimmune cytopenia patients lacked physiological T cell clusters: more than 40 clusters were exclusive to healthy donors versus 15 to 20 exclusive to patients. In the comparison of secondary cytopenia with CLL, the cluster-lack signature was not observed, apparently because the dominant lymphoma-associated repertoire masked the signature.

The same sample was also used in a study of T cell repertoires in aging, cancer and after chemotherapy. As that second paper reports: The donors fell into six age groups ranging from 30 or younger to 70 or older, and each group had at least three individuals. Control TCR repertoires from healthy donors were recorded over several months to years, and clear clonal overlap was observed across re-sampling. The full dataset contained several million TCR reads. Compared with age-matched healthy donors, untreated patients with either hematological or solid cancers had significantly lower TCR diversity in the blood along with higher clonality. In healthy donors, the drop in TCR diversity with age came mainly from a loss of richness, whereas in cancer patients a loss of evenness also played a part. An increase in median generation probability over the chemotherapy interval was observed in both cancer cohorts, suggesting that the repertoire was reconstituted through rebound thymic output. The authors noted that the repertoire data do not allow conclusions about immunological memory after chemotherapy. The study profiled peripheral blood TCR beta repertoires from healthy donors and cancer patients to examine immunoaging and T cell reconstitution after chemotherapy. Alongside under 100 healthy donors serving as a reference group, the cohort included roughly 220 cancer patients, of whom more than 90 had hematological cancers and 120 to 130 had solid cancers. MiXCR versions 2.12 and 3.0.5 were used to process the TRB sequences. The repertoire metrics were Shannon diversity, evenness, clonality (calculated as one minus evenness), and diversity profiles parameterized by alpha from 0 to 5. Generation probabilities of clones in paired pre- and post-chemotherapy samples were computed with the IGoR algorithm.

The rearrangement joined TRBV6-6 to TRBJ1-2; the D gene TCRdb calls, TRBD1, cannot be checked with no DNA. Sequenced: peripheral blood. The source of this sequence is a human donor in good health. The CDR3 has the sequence CASSTGGANYGYTF.